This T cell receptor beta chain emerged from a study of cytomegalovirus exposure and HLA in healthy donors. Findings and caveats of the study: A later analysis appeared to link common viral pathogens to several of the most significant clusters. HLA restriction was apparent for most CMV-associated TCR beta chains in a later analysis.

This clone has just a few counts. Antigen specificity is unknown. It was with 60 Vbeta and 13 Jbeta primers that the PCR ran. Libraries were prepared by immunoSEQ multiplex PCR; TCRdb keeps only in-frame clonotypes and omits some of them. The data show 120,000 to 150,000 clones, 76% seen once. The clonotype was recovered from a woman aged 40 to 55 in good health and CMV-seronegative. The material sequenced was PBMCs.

The CDR3 here is CASSPRQMNTEAFF. The CDR3 bases are TGTGCCAGCAGTCCGAGACAGATGAACACTGAAGCTTTCTTT. This chain links TRBV6-5 with TRBJ1-1, with D possibly being TRBD1 (5 bases). This CDR3 has 14 residues. Germline V gene sequence: CDR1 MNHEY, CDR2 SVGAGI. The V end was cut by 5 bases, the J end by 0 bases, with 10 bases between.